A selection of T cell receptor beta chains follows, all from one sample in a study of response to subunit inactivated influenza vaccine. One entry per CDR3 protein results from TCRdb running MiXCR on the RT-PCR reads. The sample includes some 500,000 distinct CDR3 sequences, 16% of them seen just once. This specimen consisted of CD4+ T cells sorted from PBMCs, obtained roughly 24 months after vaccination. Every receptor here comes from a man between 50 and 69 years old who received an inactivated influenza vaccine. Both conserved end residues are part of each CDR3. A D gene is named only where the DNA matches it firmly. Clone size is stated in some rows and not others, as once, few, many or a class when expanded.

cdr3_nt,cdr3_aa,d_call,v_call,clone_size,j_call
TGCGCCAGCAGCTTGGCGTCAGCCCCCACCTACAATGAGCAGTTCTTC,CASSLASAPTYNEQFF,-,TRBV5-1,few,TRBJ2-1
TGTGCCAGCAGGGCCGGGACGGCTACTAACTATGGCTACACCTTC,CASRAGTATNYGYTF,-,TRBV12-3/TRBV12-4,many,TRBJ1-2
TGTGCCAGCAGTATTAATCTCCCGAGTTCAGGGCAGCCCCAGCATTTT,CASSINLPSSGQPQHF,-,TRBV12-3/TRBV12-4,many,TRBJ1-5
TGCGCCAGCAGCCTCGAAGACAGGAACTATGGCTACACCTTC,CASSLEDRNYGYTF,-,TRBV4-3,-,TRBJ1-2
TGTGCCAGCAGCTTGGCTACGGGACGGGTAGGCACCGGGGAGCTGTTTTTT,CASSLATGRVGTGELFF,-,TRBV5-5,few,TRBJ2-2
TGCAGTGCTAGAGATCTAATTTTGTCGGGAGTAGTCAAAAACATTCAGTACTTC,CSARDLILSGVVKNIQYF,-,TRBV20-1,-,TRBJ2-4
TGTGCCAGCAGCTTGGTGGGACAGAGGGGTAAAAAACTGTTTTTT,CASSLVGQRGKKLFF,TRBD1,TRBV5-5,-,TRBJ1-4
TGTGCCAGCAGCCGCAGGGACCCTACAGATACGCAGTATTTT,CASSRRDPTDTQYF,-,TRBV5-4,-,TRBJ2-3
TGTGCCAGCAGCTTCCGGGGCAGACGGAATCAGCCCCAGCATTTT,CASSFRGRRNQPQHF,-,TRBV2,few,TRBJ1-5
TGCAGTGCCGCAGGGGACAATGAGCAGTTCTTC,CSAAGDNEQFF,-,TRBV20-1,few,TRBJ2-1
TGTGCCACCAGCAGATGGAGGACAGACCAAGAGACCCAGTACTTC,CATSRWRTDQETQYF,-,TRBV15,-,TRBJ2-5
TGTGCCAGCAGTCCGGGGAGCCTAGGCATTCAGTACTTC,CASSPGSLGIQYF,-,TRBV28,-,TRBJ2-4
TGTGCCAGCAGTTTTAATACAGTTAACACCGGGGAGCTGTTTTTT,CASSFNTVNTGELFF,-,TRBV12-3/TRBV12-4,many,TRBJ2-2
TGTGCCAGCAGTGAAAACCTAGCGGGGGTCGACGCGGAGTATTTT,CASSENLAGVDAEYF,TRBD2,TRBV2,-,TRBJ2-3
TGTGCCAGCAGTGCTGAAAGAAGCACAGATACGCAGTATTTT,CASSAERSTDTQYF,-,TRBV2,-,TRBJ2-3
TGTGCCAGCAGCCACGGACAGGCCAATTCACCCCTCCACTTT,CASSHGQANSPLHF,TRBD1,TRBV3-1,few,TRBJ1-6
TGCAGTGCTGATGCCTGGGGACGCGCAAAAGGGACCCAGTACTTC,CSADAWGRAKGTQYF,-,TRBV20-1,few,TRBJ2-5
TGCAGCGTATCTGACGGGAGCACAGATGCGCAGTATTTT,CSVSDGSTDAQYF,-,TRBV29-1,-,TRBJ2-3
TGTGCCAGCAGCTTGGCTAGCGGGAGAGGAACCGAGCAGTACTTC,CASSLASGRGTEQYF,TRBD2,TRBV7-9,few,TRBJ2-7
TGCAGTGCCCTAGGCGGGGACAGGACAAACTATGGCTACACCTTC,CSALGGDRTNYGYTF,TRBD1,TRBV20-1,-,TRBJ1-2
TGTGCCAGCAGCTTAATTGGGCAGGGAGGCGCCAAAAACATTCAGTACTTC,CASSLIGQGGAKNIQYF,-,TRBV11-1,-,TRBJ2-4
TGTGCCAGCAGCACATTAGATCCGGGAGAGACCCAGTACTTC,CASSTLDPGETQYF,-,TRBV9,-,TRBJ2-5
TGTGCCAGCAGAAAAAGGGCCGGGGCTAATGAAAAACTGTTTTTT,CASRKRAGANEKLFF,-,TRBV6-1,-,TRBJ1-4
TGTGCCAGCAGCATACCGAGCGGGAGGGCCCCCGGGGAGCTGTTTTTT,CASSIPSGRAPGELFF,TRBD2,TRBV7-2,-,TRBJ2-2
TGTGCCACCAGCAGAGGACAGGTATCCACCGGGGAGCTGTTTTTT,CATSRGQVSTGELFF,-,TRBV15,-,TRBJ2-2
TGTGCCAGCAGCCAAGCGGTAGGACAGACCTACGAGCAGTACTTC,CASSQAVGQTYEQYF,-,TRBV14,-,TRBJ2-7